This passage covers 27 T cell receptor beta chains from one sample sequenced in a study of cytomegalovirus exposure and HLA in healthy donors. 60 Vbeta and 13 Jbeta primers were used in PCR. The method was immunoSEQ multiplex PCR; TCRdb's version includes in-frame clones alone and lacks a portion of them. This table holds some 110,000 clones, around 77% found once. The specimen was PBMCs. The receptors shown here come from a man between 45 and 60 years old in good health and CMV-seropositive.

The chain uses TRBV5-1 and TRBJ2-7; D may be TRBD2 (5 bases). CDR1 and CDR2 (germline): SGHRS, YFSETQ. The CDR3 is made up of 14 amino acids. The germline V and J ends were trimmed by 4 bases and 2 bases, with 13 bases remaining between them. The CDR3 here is CASSPTRPAYEQYF. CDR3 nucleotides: TGCGCCAGCAGCCCTACTAGGCCCGCCTACGAGCAGTACTTC.

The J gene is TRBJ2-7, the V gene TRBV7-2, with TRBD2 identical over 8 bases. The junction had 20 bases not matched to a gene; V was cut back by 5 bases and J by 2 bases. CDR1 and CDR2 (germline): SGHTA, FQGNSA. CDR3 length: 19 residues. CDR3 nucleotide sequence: TGTGCCAGCAGCCGGGGGGGCGGACTCGGGGTCGGGGGCACCTACGAGCAGTACTTC. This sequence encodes CASSRGGGLGVGGTYEQYF.

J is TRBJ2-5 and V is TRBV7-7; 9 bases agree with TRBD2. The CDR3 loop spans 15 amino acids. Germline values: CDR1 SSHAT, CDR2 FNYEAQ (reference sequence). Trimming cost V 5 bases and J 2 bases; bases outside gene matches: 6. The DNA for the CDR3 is TGTGCCAGCAGCCCGACGACTAGCGGTCAAGAGACCCAGTACTTC. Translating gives CASSPTTSGQETQYF.

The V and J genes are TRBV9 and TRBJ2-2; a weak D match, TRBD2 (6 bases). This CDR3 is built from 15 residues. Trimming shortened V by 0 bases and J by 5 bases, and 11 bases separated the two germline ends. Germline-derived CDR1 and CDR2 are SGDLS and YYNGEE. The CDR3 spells CASSVGPGETGELFF. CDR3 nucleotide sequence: TGTGCCAGCAGCGTAGGACCGGGGGAGACCGGGGAGCTGTTTTTT.

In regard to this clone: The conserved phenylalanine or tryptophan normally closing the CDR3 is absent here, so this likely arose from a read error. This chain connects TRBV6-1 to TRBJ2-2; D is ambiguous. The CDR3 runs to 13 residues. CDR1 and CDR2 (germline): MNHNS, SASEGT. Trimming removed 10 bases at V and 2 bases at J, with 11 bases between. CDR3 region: CATIEVNTGELFV. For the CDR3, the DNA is TGTGCCACAATCGAAGTAAACACCGGGGAGCTGTTTGTT.

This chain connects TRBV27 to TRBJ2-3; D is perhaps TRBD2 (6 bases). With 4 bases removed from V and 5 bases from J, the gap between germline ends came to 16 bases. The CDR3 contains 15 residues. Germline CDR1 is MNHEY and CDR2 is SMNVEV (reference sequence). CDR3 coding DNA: TGTGCCAGCAGTTCAACCGGGACTTTACGAGATACGCAGTATTTT. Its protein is CASSSTGTLRDTQYF.

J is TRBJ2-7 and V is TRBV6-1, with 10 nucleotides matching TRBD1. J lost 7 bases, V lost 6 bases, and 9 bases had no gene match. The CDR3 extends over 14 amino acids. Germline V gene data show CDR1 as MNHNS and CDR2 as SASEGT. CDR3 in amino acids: CASSVGQGTREQYF. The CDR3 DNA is TGTGCCAGCAGCGTGGGACAGGGGACTCGAGAGCAGTACTTC.

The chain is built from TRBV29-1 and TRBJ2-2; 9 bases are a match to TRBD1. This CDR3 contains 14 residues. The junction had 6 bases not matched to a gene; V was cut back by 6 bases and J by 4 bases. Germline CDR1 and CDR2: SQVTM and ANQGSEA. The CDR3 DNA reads TGCAGCGTGAGGGGACAGGGTAGCACCGGGGAGCTGTTTTTT. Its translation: CSVRGQGSTGELFF.

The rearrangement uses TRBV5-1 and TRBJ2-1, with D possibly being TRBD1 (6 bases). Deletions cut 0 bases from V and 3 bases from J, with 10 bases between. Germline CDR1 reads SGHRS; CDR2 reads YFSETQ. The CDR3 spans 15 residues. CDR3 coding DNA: TGCGCCAGCAGCTTGGTAGGACAGAGCTACAATGAGCAGTTCTTC. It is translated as CASSLVGQSYNEQFF.

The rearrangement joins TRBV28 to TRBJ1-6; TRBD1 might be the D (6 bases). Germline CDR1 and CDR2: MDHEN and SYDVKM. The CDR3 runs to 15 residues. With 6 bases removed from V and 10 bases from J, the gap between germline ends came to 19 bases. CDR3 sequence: CASSNQGQTSSPLHF. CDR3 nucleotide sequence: TGTGCCAGCAGCAATCAGGGACAAACGAGCTCACCCCTCCACTTT.

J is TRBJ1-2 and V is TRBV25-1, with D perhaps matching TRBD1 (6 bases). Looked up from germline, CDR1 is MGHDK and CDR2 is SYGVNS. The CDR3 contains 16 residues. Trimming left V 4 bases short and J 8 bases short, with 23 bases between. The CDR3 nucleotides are TGTGCCAGCAGTGGGGCGGTTCAGGGGCGATCTATGGGCTACACCTTC. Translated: CASSGAVQGRSMGYTF.

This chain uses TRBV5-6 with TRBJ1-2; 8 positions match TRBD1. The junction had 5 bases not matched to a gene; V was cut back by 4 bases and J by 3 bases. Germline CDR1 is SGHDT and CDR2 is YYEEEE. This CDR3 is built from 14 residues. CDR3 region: CASSQDRVDYGYTF. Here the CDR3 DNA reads TGTGCCAGCAGCCAGGACAGGGTCGACTATGGCTACACCTTC.

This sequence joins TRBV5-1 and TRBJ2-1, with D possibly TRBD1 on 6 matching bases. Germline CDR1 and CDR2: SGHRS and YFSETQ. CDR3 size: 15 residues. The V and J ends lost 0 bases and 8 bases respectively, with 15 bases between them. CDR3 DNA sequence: TGCGCCAGCAGCTTGGAGCGGACAGTAGTCTATGAGCAGTTCTTC. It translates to CASSLERTVVYEQFF.

The CDR3 spells CASSMGQGVEKLFF. DNA of the CDR3: TGTGCCAGTAGTATGGGACAGGGGGTGGAAAAACTGTTTTTT. The chain has TRBV19 and TRBJ1-4, with 11 bases fitting TRBD1. Looked up from germline, CDR1 is LNHDA and CDR2 is SQIVND (reference sequence). The trim removed 3 bases at V and 8 bases at J, leaving 2 bases unmatched. The CDR3 has 14 amino acids.

CDR3 nucleotide sequence: TGTGCCAGCAGCTCGGGAGTTCCTCGGCGCGAGCAGTACTTC. Protein: CASSSGVPRREQYF. V gene TRBV13 combines with J gene TRBJ2-7; D is perhaps TRBD2 (6 bases). Trimming pared 4 bases from V and 6 bases from J, leaving 16 bases between. From germline, CDR1 is PRHDT and CDR2 FYEKMQ (reference sequence). The CDR3 sequence is 14 residues long.

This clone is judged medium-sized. CDR3 protein: CASSLNTNNEQFF. CDR3 coding DNA: TGCGCCAGCAGCTTGAACACAAACAATGAGCAGTTCTTC. The chain is built from TRBV5-1 and TRBJ2-1; D gene unclear. V shed 1 base and J shed 5 bases, with 7 bases lying between them. Germline loops: CDR1 SGHRS, CDR2 YFSETQ. The length of the CDR3 is 13 residues.

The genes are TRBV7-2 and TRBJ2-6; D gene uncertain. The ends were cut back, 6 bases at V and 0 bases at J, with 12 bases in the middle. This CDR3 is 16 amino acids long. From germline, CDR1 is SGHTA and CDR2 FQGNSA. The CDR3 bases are TGTGCCAGCAGTCCCGAGATATCCTCTGGGGCCAACGTCCTGACTTTC. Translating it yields CASSPEISSGANVLTF.

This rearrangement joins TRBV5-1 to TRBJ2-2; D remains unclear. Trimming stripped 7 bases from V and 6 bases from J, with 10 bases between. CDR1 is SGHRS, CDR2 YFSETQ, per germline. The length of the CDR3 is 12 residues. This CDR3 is CASGLNAGELFF. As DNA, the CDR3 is TGCGCCAGCGGGCTTAACGCCGGGGAGCTGTTTTTT.

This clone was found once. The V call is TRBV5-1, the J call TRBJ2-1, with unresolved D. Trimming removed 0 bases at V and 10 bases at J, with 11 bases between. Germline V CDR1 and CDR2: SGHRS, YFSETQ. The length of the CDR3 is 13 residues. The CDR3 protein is CASSLAAFAEQFF. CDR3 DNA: TGCGCCAGCAGCTTGGCCGCTTTTGCGGAGCAGTTCTTC. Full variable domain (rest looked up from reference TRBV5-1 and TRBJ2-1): KAGVTQTPRYLIKTRGQQVTLSCSPISGHRSVSWYQQTPGQGLQFLFEYFSETQRNKGNFPGRFSGRQFSNSRSEMNVSTLELGDSALYLCASSLAAFAEQFFGPGTRLTVL.

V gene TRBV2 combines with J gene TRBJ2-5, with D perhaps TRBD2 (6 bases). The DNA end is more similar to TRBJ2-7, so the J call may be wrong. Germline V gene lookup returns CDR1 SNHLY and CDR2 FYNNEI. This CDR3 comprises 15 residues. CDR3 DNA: TGTGCCAGCAGTGGGGCTAGCGAAGCTTACTACGAGCAGTACTTC. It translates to CASSGASEAYYEQYF.

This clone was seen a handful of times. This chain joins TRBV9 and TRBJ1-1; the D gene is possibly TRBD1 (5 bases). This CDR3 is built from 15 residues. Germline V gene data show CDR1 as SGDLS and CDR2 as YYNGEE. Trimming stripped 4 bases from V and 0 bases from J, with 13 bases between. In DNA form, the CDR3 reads TGTGCCAGCAGCTTCGTAGGGGATATGAACACTGAAGCTTTCTTT. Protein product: CASSFVGDMNTEAFF.

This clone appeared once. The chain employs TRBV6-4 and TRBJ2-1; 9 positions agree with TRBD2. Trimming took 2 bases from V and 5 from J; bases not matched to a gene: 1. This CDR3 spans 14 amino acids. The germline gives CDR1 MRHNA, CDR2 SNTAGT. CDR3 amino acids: CASSDVAGDNEQFF. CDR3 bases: TGTGCCAGCAGTGACGTAGCGGGGGACAATGAGCAGTTCTTC.

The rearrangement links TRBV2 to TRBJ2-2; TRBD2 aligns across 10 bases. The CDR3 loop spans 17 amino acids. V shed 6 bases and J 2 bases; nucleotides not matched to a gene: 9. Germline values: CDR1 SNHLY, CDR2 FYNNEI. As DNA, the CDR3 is TGTGCCAGCAGGGGGGCTAGCGGGGGCCTTAACACCGGGGAGCTGTTTTTT. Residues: CASRGASGGLNTGELFF.

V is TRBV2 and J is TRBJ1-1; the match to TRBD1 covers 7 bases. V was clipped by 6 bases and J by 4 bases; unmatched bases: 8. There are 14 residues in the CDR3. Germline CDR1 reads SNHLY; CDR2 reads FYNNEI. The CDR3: CASSEGQFGTEAFF. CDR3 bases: TGTGCCAGCAGCGAGGGACAGTTCGGCACTGAAGCTTTCTTT.

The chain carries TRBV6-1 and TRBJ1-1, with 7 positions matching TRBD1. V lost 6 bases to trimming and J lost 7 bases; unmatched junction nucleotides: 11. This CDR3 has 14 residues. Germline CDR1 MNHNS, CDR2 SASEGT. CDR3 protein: CASSLGTQGGEAFF. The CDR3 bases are TGTGCCAGCAGCCTCGGGACCCAGGGGGGTGAAGCTTTCTTT.

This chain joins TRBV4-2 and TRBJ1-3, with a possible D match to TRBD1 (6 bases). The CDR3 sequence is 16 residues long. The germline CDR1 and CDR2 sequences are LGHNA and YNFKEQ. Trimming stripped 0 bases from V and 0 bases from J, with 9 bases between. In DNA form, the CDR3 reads TGTGCCAGCAGCCAAGATGCAGGGGTCTCTGGAAACACCATATATTTT. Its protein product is CASSQDAGVSGNTIYF.

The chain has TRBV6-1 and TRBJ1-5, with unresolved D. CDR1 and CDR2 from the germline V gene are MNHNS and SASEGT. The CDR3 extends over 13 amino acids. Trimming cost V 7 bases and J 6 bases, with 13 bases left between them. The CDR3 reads CASTGSGFQPQHF. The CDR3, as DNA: TGTGCCAGCACGGGCAGCGGGTTTCAGCCCCAGCATTTT.